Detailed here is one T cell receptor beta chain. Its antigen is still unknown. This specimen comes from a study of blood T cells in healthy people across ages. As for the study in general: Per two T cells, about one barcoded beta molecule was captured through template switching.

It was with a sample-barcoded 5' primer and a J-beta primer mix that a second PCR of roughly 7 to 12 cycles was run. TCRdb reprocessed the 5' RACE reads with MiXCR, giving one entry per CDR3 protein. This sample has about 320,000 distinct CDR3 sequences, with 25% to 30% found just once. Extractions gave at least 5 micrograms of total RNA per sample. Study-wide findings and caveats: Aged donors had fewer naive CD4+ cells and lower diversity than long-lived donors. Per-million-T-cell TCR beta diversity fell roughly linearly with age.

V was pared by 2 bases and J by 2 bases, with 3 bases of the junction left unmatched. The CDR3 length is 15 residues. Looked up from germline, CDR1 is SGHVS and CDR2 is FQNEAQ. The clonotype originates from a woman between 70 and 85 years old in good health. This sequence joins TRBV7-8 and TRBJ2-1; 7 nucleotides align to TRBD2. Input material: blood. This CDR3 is CASSLRGVAYNEQFF. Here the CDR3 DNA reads TGTGCCAGCAGCTTACGGGGGGTAGCCTACAATGAGCAGTTCTTC.